This is a list of T cell receptor beta chains from one sample in a study of OX40 agonist ivuxolimab in advanced cancers. Sequencing used immunoSEQ multiplex PCR; TCRdb keeps in-frame clones, though not all of them. The sample comprises under 50,000 clones, over 60% of which are singletons, and approximately 9.8% rests with the top ten. The sequencing here drew on CD4+ or CD8+ T cells sorted from blood, taken in a trial of the OX40 agonist ivuxolimab. Receptors originate from an adult with an advanced solid tumor such as melanoma, head and neck, liver or kidney cancer. The CDR3 runs from the conserved cysteine through the conserved F or W. D genes are given only for firm matches. Clone size is shown for a subset of rows, as once, few, many or a class of expanded clone.

TRBV9	-	-	TRBJ1-1	TGTGCCAGCAGCGTTGCAGGGGAACCCCGGGGCACTGAAGCTTTCTTT	CASSVAGEPRGTEAFF
TRBV6-5	-	-	TRBJ2-2	TGTGCCAGCAGTTACTCTCACAGGCGGAACACCGGGGAGCTGTTTTTT	CASSYSHRRNTGELFF
TRBV7-9	TRBD1	-	TRBJ1-1	TGTGCCAGCAGCTTCCCCGGACAGGGAGTTTTTAACACTGAAGCTTTCTTT	CASSFPGQGVFNTEAFF
TRBV5-5	TRBD1	once	TRBJ2-7	TGTGCCAGCAGAACCGGGACAGGGTATGGCGAGCAGTACTTC	CASRTGTGYGEQYF
TRBV2	TRBD2	-	TRBJ2-4	TGTGCCAGCAGAGGACTAGCGGGAGTAGGAGCCAAAAACATTCAGTACTTC	CASRGLAGVGAKNIQYF
TRBV10-3	TRBD2	medium-sized	TRBJ2-7	TGTGCCATCAGCGGACTAGCGGGGGCCAACTCCTACGAGCAGTACTTC	CAISGLAGANSYEQYF
TRBV19	-	-	TRBJ2-2	TGTGCCAGTAGTAGGACGAGGAACACCGGGGAGCTGTTTTTT	CASSRTRNTGELFF
TRBV5-1	TRBD1	-	TRBJ2-7	TGCGCCAGCAGCTTGGCGGGACAGGGAGGATACGAGCAGTACTTC	CASSLAGQGGYEQYF
TRBV28	TRBD1	-	TRBJ1-6	TGTGCCAGCAGTTCCTGGGACAGGGCCCTAGGAGATTCACCCCTCCACTTT	CASSSWDRALGDSPLHF
TRBV5-8	-	-	TRBJ1-4	TGTGCCAGCAGCCCCGGTGATTCAACTAATGAAAAACTGTTTTTT	CASSPGDSTNEKLFF
TRBV28	-	few	TRBJ2-7	TGTGCCAGCAGTTCAGGGGGAGGTTCCTACGAGCAGTACTTC	CASSSGGGSYEQYF
TRBV5-4	TRBD1	once	TRBJ2-4	TGTGCCAGCACCACGGGACAGGGGCAAAACATTCAGTACTTC	CASTTGQGQNIQYF
TRBV30	-	-	TRBJ1-2	TGTGCCTGGAAATCGGGTTCAGCCGGTGGCTACACCTTC	CAWKSGSAGGYTF
TRBV7-9	-	-	TRBJ2-6	TGTGCCAGCAGCCCAAGAGGGTTCTCTGGGGCCAACGTCCTGACTTTC	CASSPRGFSGANVLTF
TRBV2	-	-	TRBJ2-3	TGTGCCAGCAGTGAAGCATTGACAGATACGCAGTATTTT	CASSEALTDTQYF
TRBV6-1	-	-	TRBJ2-1	TGTGCCAGCAGTGGGTCAGACAGGGCAGGACCCGGGGGCTCCTACAATGAGCAGTTCTTC	CASSGSDRAGPGGSYNEQFF
TRBV7-6	TRBD2	-	TRBJ2-5	TGTGCCAGCAGCTTGGGGGCCGCGGGAGGGCCGCAAGAGCAGTACTTC	CASSLGAAGGPQEQYF
TRBV2	-	-	TRBJ2-5	TGTGCCAGCAGTGGGGGATGGAAAGAGACCCAGTACTTC	CASSGGWKETQYF
TRBV7-2	-	-	TRBJ2-3	TGTGCCAGCAGCCGAATGGGAGATACGCAGTATTTT	CASSRMGDTQYF